What follows is one T cell receptor beta chain and its context. This CDR3 has 15 amino acids. Germline-derived CDR1 and CDR2 are MNHNS and SASEGT. The germline V and J ends were trimmed by 3 bases and 3 bases, with 11 bases remaining between them. Profiling relied on immunoSEQ multiplex PCR, and the TCRdb table lists in-frame clones only, not all of them. The data contain about 120,000 clones, roughly 87% of them singletons. Donors were drawn from the approximately 110-subject validation cohort, separate from the roughly 670-subject first cohort. These data are taken from a study of cytomegalovirus exposure and HLA in healthy donors.

This receptor was obtained from a woman aged 18-35 years in good health and CMV-seronegative. The chain recombines TRBV6-1 with TRBJ2-2; possible D gene TRBD2, 5 bases. Sequencing input: PBMCs. DNA of the CDR3: TGTGCCAGCAGTGATTGGACTCCCTACACCGGGGAGCTGTTTTTT. Residues: CASSDWTPYTGELFF.